Each of the 12 T cell receptor beta chains below was sequenced from the same sample in a study of blood T cell repertoires in COVID-19 (dated by TCRdb to about 2020). Library construction relied on the immunoSEQ multiplex PCR assay. TCRdb took this table from immuneACCESS and kept in-frame rearrangements with V and J called. Such tables lack part of the clones; where checked against another copy, unresolved V genes explain under half of the gap, and the rest is unexplained. This sample is represented by about 90,000 clones; about 89% of them were singletons. The top ten constitute roughly 1.8% of the sample. Source material: peripheral blood. The receptors shown here come from a human donor with active COVID-19. The donor label of this sample is uncertain.

The chain carries TRBV10-2 and TRBJ2-3; D is possibly TRBD1 (5 bases). Trimming took off 8 bases at V and 0 bases at J, with 12 bases between the two ends. CDR3 length: 14 residues. Germline V gives CDR1 WSHSY, CDR2 SAAADI. This CDR3 is CASGAETSTDTQYF. The CDR3 DNA is TGCGCCAGCGGGGCCGAAACTAGCACAGATACGCAGTATTTT.

V gene TRBV9 combines with J gene TRBJ2-7, with TRBD2 as a possible D gene (6 bases). The CDR3 has 14 amino acids. CDR1 is SGDLS and CDR2 is YYNGEE in the germline V gene. V was shortened by 0 bases and J by 3 bases, with 10 bases between the two germline ends. The CDR3 DNA follows: TGTGCCAGCAGCGTAGGCGGGGAGGTCTACGAGCAGTACTTC. Its translation is CASSVGGEVYEQYF. Together with reference TRBV9 and TRBJ2-7, the CDR3 gives the full variable domain: DSGVTQTPKHLITATGQRVTLRCSPRSGDLSVYWYQQSLDQGLQFLIQYYNGEERAKGNILERFSAQQFPDLHSELNLSSLELGDSALYFCASSVGGEVYEQYFGPGTRLTVT.

The V and J genes are TRBV9 and TRBJ2-5; 16 bases fit TRBD2. The CDR3 runs to 16 residues. The junction had 7 bases not matched to a gene; V was cut back by 3 bases and J by 8 bases. Germline V gene lookup returns CDR1 SGDLS and CDR2 YYNGEE. The CDR3 nucleotides are TGTGCCAGCAGCGCAGCCGGGACTAGCGGGGGGGCCACCCAGTACTTC. Protein: CASSAAGTSGGATQYF.

The chain joins TRBV7-2 to TRBJ2-1; 10 bases are a match to TRBD2. CDR1 and CDR2 (germline): SGHTA, FQGNSA. The trim removed 2 bases at V and 6 bases at J, leaving 1 base unmatched. This CDR3 has 14 amino acids. CDR3 nucleotides: TGTGCCAGCAGCTTAAGCGGGGGGGCCAATGAGCAGTTCTTC. Its translation: CASSLSGGANEQFF. Drawing the rest from reference TRBV7-2 and TRBJ2-1, the complete variable domain is GAGVSQSPSNKVTEKGKDVELRCDPISGHTALYWYRQSLGQGLEFLIYFQGNSAPDKSGLPSDRFSAERTGGSVSTLTIQRTQQEDSAVYLCASSLSGGANEQFFGPGTRLTVL.

CDR3 sequence reads: CADEEGDRVIRSSYNEQFF. The CDR3 region has the DNA TGCGCCGATGAAGAGGGGGACAGGGTTATCCGGAGCTCCTACAATGAGCAGTTCTTC. The rearrangement links TRBV5-1 to TRBJ2-1, with 9 bases matching TRBD1. The CDR3 is 19 amino acids. The V gene end was trimmed by 10 bases and the J gene end by 0 bases; junction bases not matched to a gene: 20. Germline loops: CDR1 SGHRS, CDR2 YFSETQ.

This clone was observed a single time. The rearrangement joins TRBV2 to TRBJ1-1, with 7 bases aligning to TRBD1. Germline-derived CDR1 and CDR2 are SNHLY and FYNNEI. V lost 0 bases and J lost 4; bases outside the gene matches: 8. This CDR3 region has 16 residues. DNA of the CDR3: TGTGCCAGCAGTGAAGCACCCACAGGGGTGGGCACTGAAGCTTTCTTT. Encoded protein: CASSEAPTGVGTEAFF.

The chain couples TRBV13 to TRBJ2-1; perhaps TRBD2 as D (6 bases). V dropped 5 bases and J dropped 8 bases, with 19 bases sitting between them. CDR3 length equals 15 residues. The germline CDR1 and CDR2 sequences are PRHDT and FYEKMQ (reference sequence). The CDR3 loop is CASSAAGTPTYEQFF. DNA for the CDR3: TGTGCCAGCAGCGCCGCCGGGACTCCGACGTATGAGCAGTTCTTC.

This sequence joins TRBV6-2 or TRBV6-3 and TRBJ2-7, with 10 bases lining up with TRBD1. There are 12 residues in the CDR3. CDR1 and CDR2 from the germline V gene are MNHEY and SVGEGT. V lost 4 bases, J lost 7 bases, and 1 base stayed unmatched. CDR3 DNA: TGTGCCAGCAGTTGGGACAGGGGAGAGCAGTACTTC. Translated: CASSWDRGEQYF.

This chain uses TRBV19 with TRBJ2-1; maybe TRBD2 (5 bases). This CDR3 spans 18 amino acids. The V end was cut by 0 bases, the J end by 4 bases, with 19 bases between. Germline CDR1 is LNHDA and CDR2 is SQIVND (reference sequence). Here the CDR3 DNA reads TGTGCCAGTAGTATAGATGGCCTTCGGGGTACAATATACAATGAGCAGTTCTTC. This encodes CASSIDGLRGTIYNEQFF.

J is TRBJ1-2 and V is TRBV7-2, with TRBD1 identical over 10 bases. Germline V gives CDR1 SGHTA, CDR2 FQGNSA. The CDR3 is made up of 16 amino acids. V trimming: 1 base; J trimming: 5 bases; junction bases outside the gene matches: 7. DNA for the CDR3: TGTGCCAGCAGCTTAGTGGACAGGGGGATATTTTATGGCTACACCTTC. This sequence encodes CASSLVDRGIFYGYTF.

As for this clone: The junction differs from germline at one of its ends, possibly a read error. V and J are TRBV6-5 and TRBJ2-3, with TRBD2 matching over 11 bases. Looked up from germline, CDR1 is MNHEY and CDR2 is SVGAGI. This CDR3 comprises 16 residues. This chain's CDR3 is CASRYSSGGFTDTQYF. The CDR3 nucleotides read TGTGCCAGCAGATACTCTAGCGGGGGGTTCACAGATACGCAGTATTTT.

The chain employs TRBV20-1 and TRBJ2-3; 10 nucleotides line up with TRBD2. Germline V gene sequence: CDR1 DFQATT, CDR2 SNEGSKA (reference sequence). The CDR3 has 15 amino acids. With V trimmed by 3 bases and J by 12 bases, 15 bases remained unmatched. The DNA for the CDR3 is TGCAGTGCTAGTTATCACCTAGCGGGGGCCCCTAACCAGTATTTT. Its protein product is CSASYHLAGAPNQYF.